The T cell receptor (beta chain) described here comes from a study of shared clonotypes between healthy human individuals. Regarding the study as a whole: With a handful of donors compared, 5% to 5.5% of naive CD4 clonotypes were shared.

This clone was counted a few times. Its specificity is not known. The sample contains more than one DNA sequence encoding this CDR3. Profiling relied on immunoSEQ multiplex PCR, and the TCRdb table lists in-frame clones only, not all of them. The sample has fewer than 1.4 million clones, more than 75% seen once. From germline, CDR1 is LNHDA and CDR2 SQIVND (reference sequence). CDR3 length: 11 amino acids. This chain joins TRBV19 and TRBJ2-5; D is unresolved. The end of the DNA is better explained by TRBJ2-7, so the J call may be wrong. This receptor was obtained from a young man in good health. Some clones in this sample may be carry-over from other donors' samples. Input material: memory CD4+ T cells from PBMCs. Subset of the sample: CD45RA-negative fraction. CDR3 nucleotides: TGTGCCAGTAGTCATGGGATCGAGCAGTACTTC. It encodes CASSHGIEQYF.